The clone carrying this T cell receptor (beta chain) was seen only a few times. What it binds is unknown. TCRdb used MiXCR to reprocess the RT-PCR reads, holding one entry per CDR3 protein. Of approximately 500,000 distinct CDR3 sequences listed, less than 15% are singletons. This record comes from a study of response to subunit inactivated influenza vaccine. Study outcomes and limitations: It was suggested by the authors that few new T cells are recruited by each seasonal influenza vaccination.

The V end was cut by 4 bases, the J end by 0 bases, with 7 bases between. Germline V gene data show CDR1 as MGHDK and CDR2 as SYGVNS. The CDR3 is 15 residues long. The rearrangement joins TRBV25-1 to TRBJ2-6, with no clear D. This sequence was found in a man over 45 who received an inactivated influenza vaccine. The specimen was PBMCs from blood, collected approximately 12 days after vaccination. CDR3 sequence reads: CASSGVFSGANVLTF. The CDR3 region has the DNA TGTGCCAGCAGTGGGGTCTTCTCTGGGGCCAACGTCCTGACTTTC.